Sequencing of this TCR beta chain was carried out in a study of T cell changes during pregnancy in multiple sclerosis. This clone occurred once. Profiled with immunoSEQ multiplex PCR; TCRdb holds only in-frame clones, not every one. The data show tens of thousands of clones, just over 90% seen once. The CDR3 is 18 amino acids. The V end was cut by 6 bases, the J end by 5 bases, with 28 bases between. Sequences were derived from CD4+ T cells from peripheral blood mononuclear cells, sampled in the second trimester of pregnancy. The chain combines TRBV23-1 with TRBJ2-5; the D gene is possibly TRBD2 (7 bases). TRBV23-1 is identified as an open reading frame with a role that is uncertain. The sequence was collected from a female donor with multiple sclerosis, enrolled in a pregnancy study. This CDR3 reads CASSPRGDKLEGNETQYF. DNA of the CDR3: TGCGCCAGCAGCCCTCGGGGGGACAAACTAGAGGGTAATGAGACCCAGTACTTC.